Below are 2 T cell receptor beta chains sequenced from a single sample in a study of blood T cell repertoires in COVID-19. TCRdb's table, derived via immunoSEQ multiplex PCR, lists solely in-frame clones and lacks some. The sample carries around 65,000 clones, 82% recorded once. Material for sequencing was peripheral blood. The receptor source for this set is a man older than 75 with active COVID-19.

V and J are TRBV28 and TRBJ2-3, with 8 positions matching TRBD2. V shed 5 bases and J 10 bases; nucleotides not matched to a gene: 11. There are 14 residues in the CDR3. Germline-derived CDR1 and CDR2 are MDHEN and SYDVKM. The CDR3 loop is CASSTGLAGRSQYF. The DNA for the CDR3 is TGTGCCAGCAGTACCGGACTAGCCGGTAGATCGCAGTATTTT.

The V gene is TRBV4-3, the J gene TRBJ1-2; weak D call: TRBD1 (6 bases). CDR3 length: 14 amino acids. Trimming shortened V by 2 bases and J by 6 bases, and 13 bases separated the two germline ends. Germline V lookup: CDR1 LGHNA, CDR2 YSLEER. The CDR3 DNA reads as TGCGCCAGCAGCCAAAGGACAGCCTACAATGGCTACACCTTC. It translates to CASSQRTAYNGYTF.